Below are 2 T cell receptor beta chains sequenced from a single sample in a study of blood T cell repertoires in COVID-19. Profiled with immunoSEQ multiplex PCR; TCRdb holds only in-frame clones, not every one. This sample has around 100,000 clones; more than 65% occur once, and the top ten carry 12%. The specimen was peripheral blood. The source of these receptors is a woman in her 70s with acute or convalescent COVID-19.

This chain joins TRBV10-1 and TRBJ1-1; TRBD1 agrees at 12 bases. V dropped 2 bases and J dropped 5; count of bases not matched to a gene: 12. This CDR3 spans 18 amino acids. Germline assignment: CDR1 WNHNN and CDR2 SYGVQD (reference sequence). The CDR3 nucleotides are TGCGCCAGCAGTGAGACCAGGGACAGGGGGCTAAGAAAAACTGAAGCTTTCTTT. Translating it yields CASSETRDRGLRKTEAFF.

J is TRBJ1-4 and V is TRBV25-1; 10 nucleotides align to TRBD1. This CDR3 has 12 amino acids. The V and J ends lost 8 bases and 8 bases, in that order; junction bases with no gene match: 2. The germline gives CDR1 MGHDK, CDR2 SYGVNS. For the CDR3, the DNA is TGTGCCAGCTCGGGACAGGGGGAAAAACTGTTTTTT. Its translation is CASSGQGEKLFF.